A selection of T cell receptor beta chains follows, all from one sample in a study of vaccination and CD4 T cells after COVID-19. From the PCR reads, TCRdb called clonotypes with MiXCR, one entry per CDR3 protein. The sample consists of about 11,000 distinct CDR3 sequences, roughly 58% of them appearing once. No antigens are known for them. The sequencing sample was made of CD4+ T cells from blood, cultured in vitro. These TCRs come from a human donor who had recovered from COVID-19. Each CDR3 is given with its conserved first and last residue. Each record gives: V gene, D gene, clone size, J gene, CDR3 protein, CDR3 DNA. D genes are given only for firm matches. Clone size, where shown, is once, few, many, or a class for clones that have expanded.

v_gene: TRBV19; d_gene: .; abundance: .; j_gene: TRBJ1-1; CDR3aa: CASSLTTGEAFF; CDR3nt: TGTGCCAGTAGTCTCACGACAGGTGAAGCTTTCTTT
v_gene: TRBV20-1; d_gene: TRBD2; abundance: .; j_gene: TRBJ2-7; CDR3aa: CSAGLPLADHYEQYF; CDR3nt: TGCAGTGCTGGACTCCCACTAGCGGACCACTACGAGCAGTACTTC
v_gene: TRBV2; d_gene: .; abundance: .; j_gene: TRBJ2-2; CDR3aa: CASRGGRADTGELFF; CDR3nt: TGTGCCAGCAGGGGAGGCAGGGCGGACACCGGGGAGCTGTTTTTT
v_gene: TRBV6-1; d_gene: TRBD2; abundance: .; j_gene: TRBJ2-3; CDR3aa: CASEKAGGRSDTQYF; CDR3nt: TGTGCCAGCGAAAAAGCGGGAGGGCGCTCAGATACGCAGTATTTT
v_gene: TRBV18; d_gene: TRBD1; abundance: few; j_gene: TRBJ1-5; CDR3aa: CASSPPSGGGQPQHF; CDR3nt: TGTGCCAGCTCACCACCGTCAGGGGGGGGTCAGCCCCAGCATTTT
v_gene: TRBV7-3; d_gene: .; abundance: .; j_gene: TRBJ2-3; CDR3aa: CASSKQGNTDTQYF; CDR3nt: TGTGCCAGCAGCAAACAGGGAAACACAGATACGCAGTATTTT
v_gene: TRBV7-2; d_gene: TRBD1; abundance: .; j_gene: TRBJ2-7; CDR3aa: CASSLGSTGVIKKYF; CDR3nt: TGTGCCAGCAGCTTAGGGTCGACAGGGGTGATTAAAAAGTACTTC
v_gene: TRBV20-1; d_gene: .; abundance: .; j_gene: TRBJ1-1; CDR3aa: CSASSGSNTEAFF; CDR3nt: TGCAGTGCTAGTTCGGGGAGTAACACTGAAGCTTTCTTT
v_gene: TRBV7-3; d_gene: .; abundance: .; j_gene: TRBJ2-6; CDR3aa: CASSLGVSGANVLTF; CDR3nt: TGTGCCAGCAGCTTAGGGGTTTCAGGGGCCAACGTCCTGACTTTC
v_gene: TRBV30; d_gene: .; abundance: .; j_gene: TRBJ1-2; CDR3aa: CAWSGSRGYTF; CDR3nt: TGTGCCTGGAGTGGGTCCCGTGGCTACACCTTC
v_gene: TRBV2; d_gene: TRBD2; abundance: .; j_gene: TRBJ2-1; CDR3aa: CATKSGTYNEQFF; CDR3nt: TGTGCCACGAAAAGCGGGACCTACAATGAGCAGTTCTTC
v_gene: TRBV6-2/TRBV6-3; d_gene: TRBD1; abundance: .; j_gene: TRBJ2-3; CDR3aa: CAAGTGETDTQYF; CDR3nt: TGTGCCGCCGGGACAGGGGAAACAGATACGCAGTATTTT
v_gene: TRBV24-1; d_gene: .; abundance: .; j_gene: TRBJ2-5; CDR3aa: CATSDLTCPFERGSSGVETQYF; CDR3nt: TGTGCCACCAGTGATTTGACCTGCCCCTTTGAGAGGGGCAGTTCGGGGGTGGAGACCCAGTACTTC
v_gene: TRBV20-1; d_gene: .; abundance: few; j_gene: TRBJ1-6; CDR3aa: CSARPRGTNSPLHF; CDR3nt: TGCAGTGCTAGACCCCGGGGGACCAATTCACCCCTCCACTTT
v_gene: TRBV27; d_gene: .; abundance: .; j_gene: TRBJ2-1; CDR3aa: CASSARRRGNEQFF; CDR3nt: TGTGCCAGCAGTGCCCGACGTCGGGGAAATGAGCAGTTCTTC
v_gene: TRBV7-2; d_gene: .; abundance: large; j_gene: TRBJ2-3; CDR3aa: CASSLDPSTDTQYF; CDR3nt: TGTGCCAGCAGCTTAGACCCTAGTACAGATACGCAGTATTTT
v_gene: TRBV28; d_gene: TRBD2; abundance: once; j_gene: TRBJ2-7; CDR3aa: CASSLTGTSGTNEQYF; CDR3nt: TGTGCCAGCAGTTTAACTGGGACTAGCGGGACTAACGAGCAGTACTTC
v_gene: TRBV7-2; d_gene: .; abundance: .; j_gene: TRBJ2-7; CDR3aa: CASSLGAERQYF; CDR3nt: TGTGCCAGCAGCTTGGGGGCGGAGCGGCAGTACTTC
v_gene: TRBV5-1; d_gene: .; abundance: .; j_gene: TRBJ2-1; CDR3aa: CASMGPKSSYNEQFF; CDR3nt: TGCGCCAGTATGGGCCCTAAGAGCTCCTACAATGAGCAGTTCTTC
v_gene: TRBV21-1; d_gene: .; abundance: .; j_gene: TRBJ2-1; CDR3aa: CASIVTACGQTNNEQFF; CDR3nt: TGTGCCAGCATCGTAACCGCTTGCGGACAGACAAACAATGAGCAGTTCTTC
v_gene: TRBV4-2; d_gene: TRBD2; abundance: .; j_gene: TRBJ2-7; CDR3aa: CASSQVASGSSYEQYF; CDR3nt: TGTGCCAGCAGCCAAGTGGCTAGCGGGAGCTCTTACGAGCAGTACTTC
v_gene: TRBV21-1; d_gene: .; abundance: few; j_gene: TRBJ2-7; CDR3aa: CASSKVRTRKYF; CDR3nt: TGTGCCAGCAGCAAAGTACGAACCCGCAAGTACTTC
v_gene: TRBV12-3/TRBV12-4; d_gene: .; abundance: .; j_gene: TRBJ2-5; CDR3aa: CASSFRGIQETQYF; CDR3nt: TGTGCCAGCAGTTTCCGCGGGATCCAAGAGACCCAGTACTTC
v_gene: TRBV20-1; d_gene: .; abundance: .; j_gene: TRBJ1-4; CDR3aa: CSARGGSTNEKLFF; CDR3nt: TGCAGTGCTAGAGGGGGTTCAACTAATGAAAAACTGTTTTTT
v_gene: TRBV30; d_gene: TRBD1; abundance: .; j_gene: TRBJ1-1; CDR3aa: CAWTPRGRLPTEAFF; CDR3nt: TGTGCCTGGACTCCCAGGGGGCGACTCCCCACTGAAGCTTTCTTT
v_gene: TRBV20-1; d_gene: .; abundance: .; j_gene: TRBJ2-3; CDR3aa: CSARARFTDTQYF; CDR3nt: TGCAGTGCTAGAGCTAGGTTCACAGATACGCAGTATTTT
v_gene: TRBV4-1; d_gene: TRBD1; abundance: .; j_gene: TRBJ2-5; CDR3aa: CASSQIGTEETQYF; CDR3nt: TGCGCCAGCAGCCAAATAGGGACAGAAGAGACCCAGTACTTC
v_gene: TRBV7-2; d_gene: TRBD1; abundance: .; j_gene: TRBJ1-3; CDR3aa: CASSTGVAGNTIYF; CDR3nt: TGTGCCAGCAGCACAGGGGTCGCTGGAAACACCATATATTTT
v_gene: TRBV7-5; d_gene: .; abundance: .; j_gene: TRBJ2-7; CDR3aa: CISVSEVTRGVGTYEQYF; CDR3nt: .
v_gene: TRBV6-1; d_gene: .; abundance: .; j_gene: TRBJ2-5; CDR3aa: CASSPPGLGETQYF; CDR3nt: TGTGCCAGCAGCCCCCCCGGGTTGGGAGAGACCCAGTACTTC
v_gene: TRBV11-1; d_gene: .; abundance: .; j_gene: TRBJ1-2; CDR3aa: CASSLALGYGYTF; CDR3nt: TGTGCCAGCAGCTTAGCACTGGGCTATGGCTACACCTTC
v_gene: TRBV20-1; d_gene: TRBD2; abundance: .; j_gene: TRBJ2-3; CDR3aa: CSASPGLAGVADTQYF; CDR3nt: TGCAGTGCTAGCCCTGGACTAGCGGGAGTCGCAGATACGCAGTATTTT
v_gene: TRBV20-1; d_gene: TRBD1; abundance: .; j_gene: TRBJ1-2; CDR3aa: CSARDRDRGIYGYTF; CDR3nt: TGCAGTGCTAGAGATCGTGACAGGGGAATTTATGGCTACACCTTC
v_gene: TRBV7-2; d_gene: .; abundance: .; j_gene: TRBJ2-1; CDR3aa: CASSLARDNEQFF; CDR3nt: TGTGCCAGCAGCTTAGCGCGGGACAATGAGCAGTTCTTC
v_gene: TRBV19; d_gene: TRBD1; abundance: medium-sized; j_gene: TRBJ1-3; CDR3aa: CASSRTGGSGNTIYF; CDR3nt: TGTGCCAGTAGTCGAACAGGGGGCTCTGGAAACACCATATATTTT
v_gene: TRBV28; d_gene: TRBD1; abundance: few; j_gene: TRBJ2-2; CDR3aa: CASSSGGKTGELFF; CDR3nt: TGTGCCAGCAGCTCAGGGGGAAAGACCGGGGAGCTGTTTTTT
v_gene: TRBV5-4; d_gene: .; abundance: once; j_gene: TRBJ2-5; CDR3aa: CASSLGLGVRETQYF; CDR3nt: TGTGCCAGCAGCTTGGGCCTAGGAGTTCGGGAGACCCAGTACTTC
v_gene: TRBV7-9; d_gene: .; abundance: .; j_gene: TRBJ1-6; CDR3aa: CASSLGQSSYNSPLHF; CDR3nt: TGTGCCAGCAGCCTCGGACAGAGCTCCTATAATTCACCCCTCCACTTT
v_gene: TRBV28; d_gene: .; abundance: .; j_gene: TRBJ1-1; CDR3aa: CASSLSGQTLNTEAFF; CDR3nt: TGTGCCAGCAGTTTATCAGGACAGACCTTGAACACTGAAGCTTTCTTT
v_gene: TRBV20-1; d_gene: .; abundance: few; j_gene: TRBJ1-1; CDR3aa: CSAPRTAVTEAFF; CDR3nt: TGCAGTGCTCCCCGGACTGCGGTCACTGAAGCTTTCTTT
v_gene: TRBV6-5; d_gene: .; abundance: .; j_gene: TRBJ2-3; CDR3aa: CASSFYRRGPHTDTQYF; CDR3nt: TGTGCCAGCAGTTTCTATCGTCGAGGTCCACACACAGATACGCAGTATTTT
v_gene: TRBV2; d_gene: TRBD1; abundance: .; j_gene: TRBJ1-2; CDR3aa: CASASGTGNYGYTF; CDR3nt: TGTGCCAGCGCCTCCGGGACAGGGAACTATGGCTACACCTTC